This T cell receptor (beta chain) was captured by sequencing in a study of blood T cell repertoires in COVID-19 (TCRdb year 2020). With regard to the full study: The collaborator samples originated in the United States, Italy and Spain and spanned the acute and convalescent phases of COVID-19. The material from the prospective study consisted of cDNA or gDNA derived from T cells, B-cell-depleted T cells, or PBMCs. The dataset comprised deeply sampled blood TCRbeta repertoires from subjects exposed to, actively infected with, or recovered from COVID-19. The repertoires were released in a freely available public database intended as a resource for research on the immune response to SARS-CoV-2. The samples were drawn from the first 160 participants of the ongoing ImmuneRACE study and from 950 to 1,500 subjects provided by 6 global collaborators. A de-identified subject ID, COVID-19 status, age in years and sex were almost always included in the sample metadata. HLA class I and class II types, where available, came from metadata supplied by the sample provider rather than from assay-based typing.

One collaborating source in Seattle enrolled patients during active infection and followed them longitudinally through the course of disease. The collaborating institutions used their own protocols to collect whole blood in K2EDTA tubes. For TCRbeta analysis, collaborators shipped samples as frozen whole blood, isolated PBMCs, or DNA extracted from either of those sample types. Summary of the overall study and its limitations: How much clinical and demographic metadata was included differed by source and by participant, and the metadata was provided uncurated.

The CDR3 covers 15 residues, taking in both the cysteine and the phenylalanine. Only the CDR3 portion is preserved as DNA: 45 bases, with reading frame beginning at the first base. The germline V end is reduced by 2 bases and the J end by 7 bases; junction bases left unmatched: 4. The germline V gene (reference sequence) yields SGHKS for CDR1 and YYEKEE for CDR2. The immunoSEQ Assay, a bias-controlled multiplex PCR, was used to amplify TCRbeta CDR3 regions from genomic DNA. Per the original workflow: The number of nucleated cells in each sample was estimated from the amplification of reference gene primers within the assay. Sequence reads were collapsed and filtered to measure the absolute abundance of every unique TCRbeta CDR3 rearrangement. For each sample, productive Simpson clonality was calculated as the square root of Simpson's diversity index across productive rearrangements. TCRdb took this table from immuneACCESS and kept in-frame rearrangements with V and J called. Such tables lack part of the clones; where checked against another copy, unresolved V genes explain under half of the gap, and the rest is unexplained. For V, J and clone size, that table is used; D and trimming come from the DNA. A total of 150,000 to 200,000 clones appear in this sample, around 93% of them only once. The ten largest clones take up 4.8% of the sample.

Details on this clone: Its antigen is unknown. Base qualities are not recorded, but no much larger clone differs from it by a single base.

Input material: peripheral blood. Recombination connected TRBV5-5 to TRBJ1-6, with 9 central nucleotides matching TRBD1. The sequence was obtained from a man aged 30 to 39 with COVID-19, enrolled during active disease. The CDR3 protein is CASSFWTGENSPLHF. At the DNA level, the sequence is TGTGCCAGCAGCTTCTGGACAGGGGAGAATTCACCCCTCCACTTT.